Listed here are 18 T cell receptor beta chains from one sample, sequenced in a study of early T cells in non-severe SARS-CoV-2 infection. TCRdb reprocessed the 5' RACE reads with MiXCR, giving one entry per CDR3 protein. The data contain about 59,000 distinct CDR3 sequences, under 15% of them singletons. The input for sequencing was whole blood, taken at baseline. The receptors derive from an adult who was a healthcare worker with PCR-confirmed SARS-CoV-2 infection or an uninfected control (not recorded which).

The V and J genes are TRBV7-2 and TRBJ2-7, with a tentative D call TRBD1 (6 bases). Trimming stripped 6 bases from V and 2 bases from J, with 14 bases between. This CDR3 has 14 residues. The V gene's germline CDR1 is SGHTA and CDR2 FQGNSA. This CDR3 reads CASRPGHQPYEQYF. CDR3 DNA sequence: TGTGCCAGCAGACCGGGACACCAGCCCTACGAGCAGTACTTC.

This clonotype was seen a few times. Here the CDR3 reads CASSFGALGEQFF. CDR3 DNA sequence: TGTGCCAGCAGCTTCGGGGCATTAGGGGAGCAGTTCTTC. The chain combines TRBV7-9 with TRBJ2-1; D possibly uses TRBD1 or TRBD2 (5 bases each). From germline, CDR1 is SEHNR and CDR2 FQNEAQ (reference sequence). CDR3 length: 13 amino acids. V was trimmed by 3 bases and J by 10 bases, leaving 13 bases between them. The full variable domain, with the rest looked up from reference TRBV7-9 and TRBJ2-1, is DTGVSQNPRHKITKRGQNVTFRCDPISEHNRLYWYRQTLGQGPEFLTYFQNEAQLEKSRLLSDRFSAERPKGSFSTLEIQRTEQGDSAMYLCASSFGALGEQFFGPGTRLTVL.

At least ten counts were recorded for this clonotype. The chain is built from TRBV20-1 and TRBJ1-1, with 9 bases lining up with TRBD1. Trimming cost V 4 bases and J 8 bases; bases outside gene matches: 5. The V gene's germline CDR1 is DFQATT and CDR2 SNEGSKA (reference sequence). This CDR3 has 12 residues. This chain's CDR3 is CSAITDRGEAFF. The CDR3 nucleotides are TGCAGTGCTATAACGGACAGGGGAGAAGCTTTCTTT.

This clonotype was counted between two and nine times. The chain couples TRBV20-1 to TRBJ2-3; D unresolved. Germline V gene lookup returns CDR1 DFQATT and CDR2 SNEGSKA (reference sequence). The CDR3 spans 15 residues. With 0 bases removed from V and 1 base from J, the gap between germline ends came to 11 bases. The CDR3 here is CSARDPARGTDTQYF. The CDR3 DNA sequence: TGCAGTGCTAGAGATCCCGCCCGGGGCACAGATACGCAGTATTTT.

This clonotype was found many times. The V gene is TRBV6-5, the J gene TRBJ2-3, with a possible D match to TRBD2 (5 bases). CDR1 and CDR2 from the germline V gene are MNHEY and SVGAGI. V was clipped by 6 bases and J by 5 bases, with 12 bases between them. This CDR3 spans 13 amino acids. The CDR3 here is CASSPKLGDTQYF. The CDR3 DNA sequence: TGTGCCAGCAGCCCCAAACTAGGAGATACGCAGTATTTT.

The rearrangement uses TRBV6-6 and TRBJ1-5; TRBD1 matches 7 bases. Germline V lookup: CDR1 MNHNY, CDR2 SVGAGI (reference sequence). V gave up 8 bases and J gave up 3 bases; unmatched junction bases: 1. This CDR3 comprises 12 residues. The CDR3 spells CASGTANQPQHF. The CDR3 DNA reads as TGTGCCAGCGGGACAGCCAATCAGCCCCAGCATTTT.

The chain links TRBV19 to TRBJ1-2; TRBD1 is a possible D gene (5 bases). V lost 5 bases and J lost 4, with 14 bases in between. The CDR3 consists of 14 residues. Germline loops: CDR1 LNHDA, CDR2 SQIVND (reference sequence). The CDR3 sequence is CASSARRDGYGYTF. Here the CDR3 DNA reads TGTGCCAGTAGTGCCCGACGGGACGGCTATGGCTACACCTTC.

This clonotype was counted between two and nine times. The chain couples TRBV20-1 to TRBJ1-5; D unresolved. The CDR3 loop spans 14 amino acids. Trimming shortened V by 2 bases and J by 3 bases, and 11 bases separated the two germline ends. From germline, CDR1 is DFQATT and CDR2 SNEGSKA (reference sequence). The CDR3 loop reads CSARIPGSNQPQHF. DNA of the CDR3: TGCAGTGCTAGAATTCCAGGTTCCAATCAGCCCCAGCATTTT.

This clonotype has more than one count but fewer than ten. The chain couples TRBV6-5 to TRBJ1-3, with D perhaps matching TRBD1 (5 bases). The V end lost 5 bases, the J end lost 0 bases, and 11 bases lay between the germline ends. Germline lookup yields CDR1 MNHEY and CDR2 SVGAGI. This CDR3 has 15 residues. The CDR3 sequence: CASSRGTDSGNTIYF. For the CDR3, the DNA is TGTGCCAGCAGTCGTGGGACTGACTCTGGAAACACCATATATTTT.

In this sample, this clonotype turned up once. The genes are TRBV28 and TRBJ2-7, with 9 nucleotides matching TRBD1. This CDR3 comprises 16 residues. Germline V gene lookup returns CDR1 MDHEN and CDR2 SYDVKM. Unmatched junction bases numbered 9, after V lost 4 bases and J lost 2 bases. This CDR3 reads CASSSLFRTGAYEQYF. The CDR3 DNA sequence: TGTGCCAGCAGTTCCCTCTTTAGGACAGGGGCCTACGAGCAGTACTTC.

This clonotype was observed many times. The chain joins TRBV12-3 or TRBV12-4 to TRBJ2-3; a possible D gene is TRBD1 (6 bases). Trimming took 7 bases from V and 6 from J, leaving 17 bases between them. This CDR3 region has 14 residues. The CDR3 nucleotides read TGTGCCAGCACACATCCCACAGGGCCCGATACGCAGTATTTT. Its protein is CASTHPTGPDTQYF.

Relative to its sample, this clonotype is medium-sized. The rearrangement links TRBV5-8 to TRBJ1-2, with 7 bases fitting TRBD1. The length of the CDR3 is 14 residues. The germline V gene has CDR1 SGHTS and CDR2 YDEGEE. After removal of 0 bases from V and 8 bases from J, the junction contained 7 bases not matched to a gene. CDR3 sequence reads: CASSLDRGAGGYTF. CDR3 DNA sequence: TGTGCCAGCAGCTTGGACAGGGGCGCAGGAGGCTACACCTTC.

This clonotype was picked up a small number of times. The CDR3: CASSSYPDRDTGELFF. The CDR3 nucleotides read TGTGCCAGCAGCTCATACCCGGACAGGGACACCGGGGAGCTGTTTTTT. The V gene is TRBV7-9, the J gene TRBJ2-2; 8 bases match TRBD1. The ends lost 4 bases at V and 3 bases at J; junction bases unmatched: 7. This CDR3 has 16 amino acids. CDR1 and CDR2 from the germline V gene are SEHNR and FQNEAQ (reference sequence).

In this sample, this clonotype turned up many times. The rearrangement joins TRBV5-1 to TRBJ2-2; 9 nucleotides match TRBD2. CDR1 SGHRS and CDR2 YFSETQ come from the germline V gene. The length of the CDR3 is 17 residues. V was clipped by 0 bases and J by 3 bases; unmatched bases: 6. The CDR3, as DNA: TGCGCCAGCAGCTTGGAACTAGCGGGTTCCTACACCGGGGAGCTGTTTTTT. Residues: CASSLELAGSYTGELFF.

This clonotype was seen a few times. The chain links TRBV30 to TRBJ1-1; the D gene is possibly TRBD1 (5 bases). Trimming pared 5 bases from V and 10 bases from J, leaving 14 bases between. The CDR3 is 11 residues long. Per germline, CDR1 GTSNPN and CDR2 SVGIG (reference sequence). This CDR3 is CAWAVGGTAFF. The CDR3 DNA reads TGTGCCTGGGCCGTCGGGGGGACAGCTTTCTTT. Full variable domain (outside the CDR3, taken from reference TRBV30 and TRBJ1-1): SQTIHQWPATLVQPVGSPLSLECTVEGTSNPNLYWYRQAAGRGLQLLFYSVGIGQISSEVPQNLSASRPQDRQFILSSKKLLLSDSGFYLCAWAVGGTAFFGQGTRLTVV.

This sequence joins TRBV7-2 and TRBJ2-3; D possibly corresponds to TRBD1 (5 bases). The germline gives CDR1 SGHTA, CDR2 FQGNSA. V was shortened by 5 bases and J by 6 bases, with 15 bases between the two germline ends. This CDR3 is 14 amino acids long. The CDR3: CASSPGGAGDTQYF. CDR3 nucleotides: TGTGCCAGCAGCCCGGGTGGGGCCGGGGATACGCAGTATTTT.

This clonotype was seen a few times. This chain connects TRBV5-1 to TRBJ1-4; 7 nucleotides align to TRBD1. Germline assignment: CDR1 SGHRS and CDR2 YFSETQ. This CDR3 region has 17 residues. V lost 3 bases to trimming and J lost 5 bases; unmatched junction nucleotides: 13. The chain's CDR3 is CASSSTGNKAGNEKLFF. The DNA of the CDR3 is TGCGCCAGCAGCTCGACAGGGAATAAAGCGGGAAATGAAAAACTGTTTTTT.

J is TRBJ1-1 and V is TRBV29-1; D perhaps matches TRBD1 (6 bases). CDR3 size: 11 residues. Germline V gene sequence: CDR1 SQVTM, CDR2 ANQGSEA. Deletions cut 6 bases from V and 5 bases from J, with 10 bases between. The CDR3 reads CSVGGRTEAFF. CDR3 nucleotide sequence: TGCAGCGTGGGGGGCCGGACTGAAGCTTTCTTT.